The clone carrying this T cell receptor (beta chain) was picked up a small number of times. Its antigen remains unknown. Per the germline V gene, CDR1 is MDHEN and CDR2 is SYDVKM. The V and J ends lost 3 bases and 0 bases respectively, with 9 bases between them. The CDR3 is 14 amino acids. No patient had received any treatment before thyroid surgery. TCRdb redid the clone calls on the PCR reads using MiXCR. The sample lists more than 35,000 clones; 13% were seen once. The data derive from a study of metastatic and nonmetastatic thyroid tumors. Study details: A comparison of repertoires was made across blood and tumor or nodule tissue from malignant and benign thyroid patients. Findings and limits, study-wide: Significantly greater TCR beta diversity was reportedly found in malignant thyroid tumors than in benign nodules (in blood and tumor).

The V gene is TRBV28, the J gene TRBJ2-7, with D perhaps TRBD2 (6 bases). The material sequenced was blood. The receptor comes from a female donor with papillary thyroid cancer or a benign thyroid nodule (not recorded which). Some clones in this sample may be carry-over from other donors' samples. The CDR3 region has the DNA TGTGCCAGCAGTTTTGGTAGCGGCTCCTACGAGCAGTACTTC. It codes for CASSFGSGSYEQYF.